One sample yielded the 20 T cell receptor beta chains listed below, sequenced in a study of T cell responses to AZD1222 COVID-19 vaccine. Profiled with immunoSEQ multiplex PCR; TCRdb holds only in-frame clones, not every one. The sample holds just over 150,000 clones, roughly nine tenths seen once. The specimen comprised peripheral blood, sampled after recovery from COVID-19. These receptors came from an adult who had recovered from COVID-19.

The V and J genes are TRBV29-1 and TRBJ2-5, with 8 bases matching TRBD1. With V trimmed by 6 bases and J by 4 bases, 7 bases remained unmatched. This CDR3 contains 13 residues. Germline CDR1 and CDR2: SQVTM and ANQGSEA. The CDR3 bases are TGCAGCGTGCCCCTCGGACAGGGAGAGACCCAGTACTTC. Translating it yields CSVPLGQGETQYF.

The chain is built from TRBV7-9 and TRBJ2-1, with D perhaps assigned TRBD1 or TRBD2 (6 bases each). With 5 bases removed from V and 2 bases from J, the gap between germline ends came to 13 bases. The CDR3 runs to 15 residues. CDR1 is SEHNR and CDR2 is FQNEAQ in the germline V gene (reference sequence). The CDR3 region has the DNA TGTGCCAGCAGCCGGCGGGACACAACCTACAATGAGCAGTTCTTC. This sequence encodes CASSRRDTTYNEQFF.

V gene TRBV11-3 combines with J gene TRBJ2-1, with TRBD2 identical over 7 bases. The length of the CDR3 is 16 residues. The ends lost 1 base at V and 0 bases at J; junction bases unmatched: 3. Germline loops: CDR1 SGHNT, CDR2 YENEEA. CDR3 DNA sequence: TGTGCCAGCAGCTTAGTGGCGGGAGTCTCCTACAATGAGCAGTTCTTC. This gives the protein CASSLVAGVSYNEQFF.

Here the CDR3 DNA reads TGTGCCAGCAGCCCTCAGGGATCTGGGGCCAACGTCCTGACTTTC. Amino acids: CASSPQGSGANVLTF. This rearrangement joins TRBV7-2 to TRBJ2-6, with a tentative D call TRBD1 (5 bases). The V end lost 5 bases, the J end lost 1 base, and 9 bases lay between the germline ends. Per the germline V gene, CDR1 is SGHTA and CDR2 is FQGNSA. The CDR3 totals 15 residues.

The chain links TRBV19 to TRBJ2-7, with D perhaps TRBD2 (5 bases). Germline loops: CDR1 LNHDA, CDR2 SQIVND (reference sequence). This CDR3 comprises 15 residues. Trimming took off 1 base at V and 1 base at J, with 11 bases between the two ends. CDR3 sequence (DNA): TGTGCCAGTAGTATAGTTGGAGGACCATCCTACGAGCAGTACTTC. Translating it yields CASSIVGGPSYEQYF.

The V gene is TRBV7-2, the J gene TRBJ1-3; D is unclear. The germline CDR1 and CDR2 sequences are SGHTA and FQGNSA. This CDR3 is built from 15 residues. The V end was cut by 5 bases, the J end by 4 bases, with 15 bases between. CDR3 sequence reads: CASSPSSAVGNTIYF. The CDR3 DNA sequence: TGTGCCAGCAGCCCCAGCAGCGCGGTAGGAAACACCATATATTTT.

The chain joins TRBV3-1 (or the pseudogene TRBV3-2) to TRBJ1-2, with 7 positions matching TRBD1. Per the germline V gene, CDR1 is LGHDT and CDR2 is YNNKEL (reference sequence). The CDR3 extends over 14 amino acids. Trimming took 0 bases from V and 7 from J; bases not matched to a gene: 5. As DNA, the CDR3 is TGTGCCAGCAGCCAAGATTGGCAGGGGGTTGGCTACACCTTC. This translates into CASSQDWQGVGYTF.

This chain links TRBV11-2 with TRBJ1-2; unclear D gene. Germline V gene sequence: CDR1 SGHAT, CDR2 FQNNGV. V lost 5 bases, J lost 5 bases, and 21 bases lay in between. This CDR3 spans 16 amino acids. CDR3 sequence (DNA): TGTGCCAGCAGCCCCGGGCTGCGGGCCGGCGGGTATGGCTACACCTTC. This codes for CASSPGLRAGGYGYTF.

The V call is TRBV5-1, the J call TRBJ2-7; TRBD2 aligns across 8 bases. J gave up 3 bases and V 4 bases, and 9 bases lay outside the gene matches. The CDR3 spans 15 residues. The germline gives CDR1 SGHRS, CDR2 YFSETQ. The CDR3 nucleotides are TGCGCCAGCAGCCCCCCGAGCGGGGGCGGCTACGAGCAGTACTTC. It translates to CASSPPSGGGYEQYF. Full variable domain (rest looked up from reference TRBV5-1 and TRBJ2-7): KAGVTQTPRYLIKTRGQQVTLSCSPISGHRSVSWYQQTPGQGLQFLFEYFSETQRNKGNFPGRFSGRQFSNSRSEMNVSTLELGDSALYLCASSPPSGGGYEQYFGPGTRLTVT.

V is TRBV24-1 and J is TRBJ2-1; 8 bases map to TRBD2. V shed 6 bases, J shed 6 bases, and the junction held 9 bases outside the gene matches. The CDR3 has 15 amino acids. Per the germline V gene, CDR1 is KGHDR and CDR2 is SFDVKD. CDR3 sequence: CATSPRGLGSNEQFF. CDR3 coding DNA: TGTGCCACCAGTCCGAGGGGACTAGGAAGCAATGAGCAGTTCTTC.

The chain is built from TRBV5-6 and TRBJ2-7, with 9 bases that match TRBD2. CDR1 and CDR2 from the germline V gene are SGHDT and YYEEEE. J gave up 3 bases and V 2 bases, and 3 bases lay outside the gene matches. The CDR3 consists of 14 residues. CDR3 coding DNA: TGTGCCAGCAGCTTAACGACTAGCGGCTACGAGCAGTACTTC. Protein: CASSLTTSGYEQYF.

This clone has only one observation. The chain uses TRBV7-8 and TRBJ1-1; unclear D gene. The V gene's germline CDR1 is SGHVS and CDR2 FQNEAQ. The V end was cut by 5 bases, the J end by 10 bases, with 11 bases between. The CDR3 length is 11 residues. Here the CDR3 reads CASSLNEGAFF. Written as DNA, the CDR3 is TGTGCCAGCAGCCTAAACGAGGGAGCTTTCTTT.

The chain carries TRBV7-3 and TRBJ2-1; D unclear. Germline CDR1 and CDR2: SGHTA and FQGTGA. The CDR3 has 13 amino acids. V gave up 1 base and J gave up 0 bases, with 1 base separating them. CDR3 sequence (DNA): TGTGCCAGCAGCTTAAGCTCCTACAATGAGCAGTTCTTC. This encodes CASSLSSYNEQFF.

This sequence joins TRBV6-2 or TRBV6-3 and TRBJ2-7; 9 positions agree with TRBD2. The ends lost 5 bases at V and 3 bases at J; junction bases unmatched: 14. This CDR3 is built from 17 residues. Germline V gives CDR1 MNHEY, CDR2 SVGEGT. CDR3 DNA sequence: TGTGCCAGCAGTCACGTCAAAGGTAATAGCGGGAGCTACGAGCAGTACTTC. Protein product: CASSHVKGNSGSYEQYF.

The J gene is TRBJ1-6, the V gene TRBV2; no clear D gene. CDR1 and CDR2 from the germline V gene are SNHLY and FYNNEI. The CDR3 has 15 residues. Trimming shortened V by 5 bases and J by 5 bases, and 13 bases separated the two germline ends. The CDR3 DNA reads TGTGCCAGCAGTTGGGAGTCAGGCAATAATTCACCCCTCCACTTT. Its protein is CASSWESGNNSPLHF.

V is TRBV9 and J is TRBJ2-2; D assignment may be TRBD1 or TRBD2 (6 bases each). The V end was cut by 2 bases, the J end by 7 bases, with 18 bases between. Germline V lookup: CDR1 SGDLS, CDR2 YYNGEE. This CDR3 is built from 16 residues. The CDR3 here is CASSVGPGAPVGELFF. DNA for the CDR3: TGTGCCAGCAGCGTGGGCCCGGGGGCGCCAGTCGGGGAGCTGTTTTTT. The variable domain in full, completed from reference TRBV9 and TRBJ2-2, reads DSGVTQTPKHLITATGQRVTLRCSPRSGDLSVYWYQQSLDQGLQFLIQYYNGEERAKGNILERFSAQQFPDLHSELNLSSLELGDSALYFCASSVGPGAPVGELFFGEGSRLTVL.

V is TRBV24-1 and J is TRBJ2-7, with D unclear. Trimming took off 2 bases at V and 12 bases at J, with 10 bases between the two ends. The CDR3 contains 11 residues. Germline V gives CDR1 KGHDR, CDR2 SFDVKD. CDR3 sequence reads: CATSDSLNWYF. The CDR3 nucleotides are TGTGCCACCAGTGATTCGCTGAATTGGTACTTC.

V gene TRBV19 combines with J gene TRBJ1-1, with unresolved D. The germline CDR1 and CDR2 sequences are LNHDA and SQIVND (reference sequence). CDR3 length: 13 amino acids. V was clipped by 3 bases and J by 4 bases, with 9 bases between them. CDR3 coding DNA: TGTGCCAGTAGTATTATTGAGGGCACTGAAGCTTTCTTT. The encoded protein is CASSIIEGTEAFF.

This chain uses TRBV29-1 with TRBJ1-1; the D is unclear. Germline-derived CDR1 and CDR2 are SQVTM and ANQGSEA. Trimming took 7 bases from V and 4 from J, leaving 22 bases between them. CDR3 length: 15 amino acids. The chain's CDR3 is CSGAPGWGMSTEAFF. The DNA of the CDR3 is TGCAGCGGTGCCCCGGGGTGGGGAATGAGCACTGAAGCTTTCTTT.

The chain links TRBV9 to TRBJ2-5; D ambiguous. Germline CDR1 is SGDLS and CDR2 is YYNGEE. Trimming took 0 bases from V and 2 from J, leaving 11 bases between them. This CDR3 spans 15 amino acids. The CDR3 DNA is TGTGCCAGCAGCGTAGAGTCAACGACGCAAGAGACCCAGTACTTC. This sequence encodes CASSVESTTQETQYF.